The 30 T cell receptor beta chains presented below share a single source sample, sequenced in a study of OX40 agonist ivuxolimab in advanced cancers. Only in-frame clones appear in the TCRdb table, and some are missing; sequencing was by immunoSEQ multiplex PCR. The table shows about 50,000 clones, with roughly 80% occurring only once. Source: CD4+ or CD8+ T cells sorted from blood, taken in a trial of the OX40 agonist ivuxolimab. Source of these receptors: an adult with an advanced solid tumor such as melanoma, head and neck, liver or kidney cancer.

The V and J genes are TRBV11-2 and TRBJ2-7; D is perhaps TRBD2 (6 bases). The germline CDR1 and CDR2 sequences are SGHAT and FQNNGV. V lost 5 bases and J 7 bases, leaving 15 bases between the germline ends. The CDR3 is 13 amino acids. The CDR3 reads CASSPGLPLEQYF. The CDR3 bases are TGTGCCAGCAGCCCGGGACTCCCTTTGGAGCAGTACTTC.

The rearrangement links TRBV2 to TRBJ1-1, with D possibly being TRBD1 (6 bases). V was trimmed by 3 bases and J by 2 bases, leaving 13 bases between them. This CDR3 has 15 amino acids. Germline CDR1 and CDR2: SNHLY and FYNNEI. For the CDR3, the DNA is TGTGCCAGCAGTGATGGACAGCTAGAAAACACTGAAGCTTTCTTT. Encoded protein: CASSDGQLENTEAFF.

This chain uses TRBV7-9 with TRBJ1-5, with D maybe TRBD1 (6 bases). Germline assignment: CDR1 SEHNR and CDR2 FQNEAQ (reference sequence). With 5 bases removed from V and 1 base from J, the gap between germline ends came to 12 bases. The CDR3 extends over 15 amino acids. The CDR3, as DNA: TGTGCCAGCAGCCTTGGACAGCCCAGCAATCAGCCCCAGCATTTT. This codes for CASSLGQPSNQPQHF.

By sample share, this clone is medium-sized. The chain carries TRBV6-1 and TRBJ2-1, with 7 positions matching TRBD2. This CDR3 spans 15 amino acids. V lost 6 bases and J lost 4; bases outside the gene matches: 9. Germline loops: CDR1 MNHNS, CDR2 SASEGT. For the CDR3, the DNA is TGTGCCAGCAGGGCCAAACGGGGAGGGTACAATGAGCAGTTCTTC. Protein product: CASRAKRGGYNEQFF.

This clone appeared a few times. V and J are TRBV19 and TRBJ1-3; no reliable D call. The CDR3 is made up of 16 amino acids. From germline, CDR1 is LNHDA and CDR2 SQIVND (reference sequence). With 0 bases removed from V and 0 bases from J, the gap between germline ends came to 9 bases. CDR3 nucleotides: TGTGCCAGTAGTATAGATTTGGACTTCTCTGGAAACACCATATATTTT. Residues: CASSIDLDFSGNTIYF.

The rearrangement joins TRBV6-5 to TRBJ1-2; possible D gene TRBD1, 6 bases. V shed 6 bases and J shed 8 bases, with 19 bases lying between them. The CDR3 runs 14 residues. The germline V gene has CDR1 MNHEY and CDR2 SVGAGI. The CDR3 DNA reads TGTGCCAGCAGGCCACAGGGTAATATGAACGGCTACACCTTC. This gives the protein CASRPQGNMNGYTF.

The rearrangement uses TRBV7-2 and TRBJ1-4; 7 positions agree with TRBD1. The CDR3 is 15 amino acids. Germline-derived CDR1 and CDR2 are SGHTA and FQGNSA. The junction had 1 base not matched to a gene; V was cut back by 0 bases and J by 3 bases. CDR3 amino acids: CASSLAGTANEKLFF. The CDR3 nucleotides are TGTGCCAGCAGCTTAGCGGGGACAGCTAATGAAAAACTGTTTTTT.

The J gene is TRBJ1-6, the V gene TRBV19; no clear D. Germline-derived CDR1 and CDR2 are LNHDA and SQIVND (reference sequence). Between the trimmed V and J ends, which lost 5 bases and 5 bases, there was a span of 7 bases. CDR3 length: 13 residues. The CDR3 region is CASSLRDNSPLHF. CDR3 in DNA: TGTGCCAGTAGTTTACGGGATAATTCACCCCTCCACTTT.

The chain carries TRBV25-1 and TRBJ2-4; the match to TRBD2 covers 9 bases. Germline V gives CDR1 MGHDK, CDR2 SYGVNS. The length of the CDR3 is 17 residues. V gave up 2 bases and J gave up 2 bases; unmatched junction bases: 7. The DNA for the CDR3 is TGTGCCAGCAGTGAAAAAGGCGGGAGGGCCCCCAAAAACATTCAGTACTTC. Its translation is CASSEKGGRAPKNIQYF. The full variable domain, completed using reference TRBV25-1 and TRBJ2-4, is EADIYQTPRYLVIGTGKKITLECSQTMGHDKMYWYQQDPGMELHLIHYSYGVNSTEKGDLSSESTVSRIRTEHFPLTLESARPSHTSQYLCASSEKGGRAPKNIQYFGAGTRLSVL.

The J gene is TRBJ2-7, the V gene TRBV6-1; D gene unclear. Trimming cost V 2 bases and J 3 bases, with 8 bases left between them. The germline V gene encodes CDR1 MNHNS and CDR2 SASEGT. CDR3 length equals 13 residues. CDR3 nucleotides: TGTGCCAGCAGTGAATTGGGGTTCTACGAGCAGTACTTC. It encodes CASSELGFYEQYF.

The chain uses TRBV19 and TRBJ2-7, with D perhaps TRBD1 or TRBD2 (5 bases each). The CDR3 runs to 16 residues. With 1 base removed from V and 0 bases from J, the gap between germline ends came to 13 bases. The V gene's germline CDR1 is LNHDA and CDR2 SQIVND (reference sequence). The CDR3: CASSIGPAGASYEQYF. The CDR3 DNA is TGTGCCAGTAGTATAGGGCCAGCCGGGGCCTCCTACGAGCAGTACTTC. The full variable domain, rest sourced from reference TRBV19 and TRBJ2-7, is DGGITQSPKYLFRKEGQNVTLSCEQNLNHDAMYWYRQDPGQGLRLIYYSQIVNDFQKGDIAEGYSVSREKKESFPLTVTSAQKNPTAFYLCASSIGPAGASYEQYFGPGTRLTVT.

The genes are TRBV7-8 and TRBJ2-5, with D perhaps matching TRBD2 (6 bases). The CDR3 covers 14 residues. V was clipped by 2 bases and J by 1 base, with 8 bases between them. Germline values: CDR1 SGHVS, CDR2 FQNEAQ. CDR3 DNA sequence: TGTGCCAGCAGCTTACGGGGGATCCAAGAGACCCAGTACTTC. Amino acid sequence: CASSLRGIQETQYF.

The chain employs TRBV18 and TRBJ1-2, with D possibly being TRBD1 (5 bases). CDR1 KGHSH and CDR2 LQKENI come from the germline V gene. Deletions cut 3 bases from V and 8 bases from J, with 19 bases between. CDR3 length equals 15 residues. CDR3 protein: CASSPSAGTFDGYTF. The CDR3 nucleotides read TGTGCCAGCTCACCGAGTGCCGGGACCTTCGACGGCTACACCTTC. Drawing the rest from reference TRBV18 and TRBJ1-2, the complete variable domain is NAGVMQNPRHLVRRRGQEARLRCSPMKGHSHVYWYRQLPEEGLKFMVYLQKENIIDESGMPKERFSAEFPKEGPSILRIQQVVRGDSAAYFCASSPSAGTFDGYTFGSGTRLTVV.

This CDR3 reads CASNLQLSTDTQYF. CDR3 DNA: TGTGCCAGCAATCTACAGCTAAGCACAGATACGCAGTATTTT. V is TRBV2 and J is TRBJ2-3; D unclear. Per germline, CDR1 SNHLY and CDR2 FYNNEI. The V end was cut by 7 bases, the J end by 0 bases, with 11 bases between. The CDR3 has 14 residues.

The CDR3 DNA reads TGTGCCAGCAGTCCTCGACGTTGGAACAGCTATGGCTACACCTTC. This codes for CASSPRRWNSYGYTF. The chain employs TRBV7-9 and TRBJ1-2; no reliable D call. CDR3 length: 15 amino acids. With 6 bases removed from V and 4 bases from J, the gap between germline ends came to 18 bases. The germline gives CDR1 SEHNR, CDR2 FQNEAQ (reference sequence).

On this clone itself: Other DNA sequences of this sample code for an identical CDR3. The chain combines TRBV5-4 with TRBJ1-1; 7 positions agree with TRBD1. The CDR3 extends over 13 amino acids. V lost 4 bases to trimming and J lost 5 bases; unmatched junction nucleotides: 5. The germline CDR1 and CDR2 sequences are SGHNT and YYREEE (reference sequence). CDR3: CASSIQGRTEAFF. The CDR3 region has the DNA TGTGCCAGCAGCATACAGGGGAGGACTGAAGCTTTCTTT.

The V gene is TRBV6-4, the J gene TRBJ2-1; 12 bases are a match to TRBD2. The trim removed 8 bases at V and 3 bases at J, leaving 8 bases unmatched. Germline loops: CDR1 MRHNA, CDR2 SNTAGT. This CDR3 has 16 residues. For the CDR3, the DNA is TGTGCCAGCTCGGAAAGGGGACTAGCGGGCTACAATGAGCAGTTCTTC. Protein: CASSERGLAGYNEQFF.

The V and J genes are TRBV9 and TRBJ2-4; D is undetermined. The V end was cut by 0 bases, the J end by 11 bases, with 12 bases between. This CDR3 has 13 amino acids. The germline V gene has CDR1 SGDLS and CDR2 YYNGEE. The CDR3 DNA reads TGTGCCAGCAGCGTAGCGGTCGAGTCAGTTCAGTACTTC. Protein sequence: CASSVAVESVQYF.

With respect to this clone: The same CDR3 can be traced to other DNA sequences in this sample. CDR3 DNA sequence: TGTGCCAGCAGCTCGGACAGGGAAGGGACCCAGTACTTC. Its translation: CASSSDREGTQYF. The gene calls are TRBV7-2 and TRBJ2-5; 8 positions match TRBD1. CDR3 length: 13 amino acids. CDR1 is SGHTA, CDR2 FQGNSA, per germline. V shed 4 bases, J shed 7 bases, and the junction held 5 bases outside the gene matches.

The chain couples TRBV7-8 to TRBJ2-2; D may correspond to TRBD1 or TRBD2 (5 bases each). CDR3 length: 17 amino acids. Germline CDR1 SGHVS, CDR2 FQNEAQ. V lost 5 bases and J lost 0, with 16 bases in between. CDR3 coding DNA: TGTGCCAGCAGCGAGGGGAGTTACTACGCGAACACCGGGGAGCTGTTTTTT. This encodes CASSEGSYYANTGELFF.

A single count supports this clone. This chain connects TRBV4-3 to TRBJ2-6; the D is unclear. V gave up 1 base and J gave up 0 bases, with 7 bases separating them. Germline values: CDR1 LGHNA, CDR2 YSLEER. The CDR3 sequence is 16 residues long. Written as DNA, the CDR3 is TGCGCCAGCAGCCAAGGTTGGGGCTCTGGGGCCAACGTCCTGACTTTC. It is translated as CASSQGWGSGANVLTF.

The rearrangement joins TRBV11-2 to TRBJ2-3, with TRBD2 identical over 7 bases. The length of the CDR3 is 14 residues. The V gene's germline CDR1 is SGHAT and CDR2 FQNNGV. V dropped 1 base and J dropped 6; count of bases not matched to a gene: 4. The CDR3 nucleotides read TGTGCCAGCAGCTTAGCCCTAGCGGCGGATACGCAGTATTTT. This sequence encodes CASSLALAADTQYF.

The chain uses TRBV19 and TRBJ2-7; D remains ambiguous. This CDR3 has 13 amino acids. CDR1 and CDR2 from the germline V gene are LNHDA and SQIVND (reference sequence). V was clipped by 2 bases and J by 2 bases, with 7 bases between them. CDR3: CASSIKDTYEQYF. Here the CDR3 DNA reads TGTGCCAGTAGTATAAAAGATACCTACGAGCAGTACTTC.

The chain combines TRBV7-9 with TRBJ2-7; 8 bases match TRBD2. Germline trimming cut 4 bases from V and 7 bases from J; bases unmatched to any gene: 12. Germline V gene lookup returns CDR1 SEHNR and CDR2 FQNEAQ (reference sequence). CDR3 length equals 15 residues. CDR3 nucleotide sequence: TGTGCCAGCAGCTCTCAGGCGGGAGGACAAGTTGAGCAGTACTTC. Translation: CASSSQAGGQVEQYF.

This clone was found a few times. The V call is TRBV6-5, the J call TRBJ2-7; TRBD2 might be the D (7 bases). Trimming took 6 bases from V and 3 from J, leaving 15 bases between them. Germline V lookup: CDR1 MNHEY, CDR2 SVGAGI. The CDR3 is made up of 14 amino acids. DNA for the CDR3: TGTGCCAGCAGCGCCCGGGGGGCCCTCTACGAGCAGTACTTC. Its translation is CASSARGALYEQYF.

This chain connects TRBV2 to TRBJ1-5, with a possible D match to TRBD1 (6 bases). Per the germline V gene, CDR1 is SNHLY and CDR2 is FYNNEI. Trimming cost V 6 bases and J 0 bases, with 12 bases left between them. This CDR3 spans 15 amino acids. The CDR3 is CASSGQTTSNQPQHF. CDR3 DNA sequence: TGTGCCAGCAGCGGACAGACGACTAGCAATCAGCCCCAGCATTTT.

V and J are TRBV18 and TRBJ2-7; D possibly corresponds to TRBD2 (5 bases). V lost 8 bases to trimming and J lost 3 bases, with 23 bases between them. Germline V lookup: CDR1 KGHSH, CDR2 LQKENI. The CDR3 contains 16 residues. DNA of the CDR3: TGTGCCAGCGCCGCACCTCGTGACTATTGGGACTACGAGCAGTACTTC. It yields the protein CASAAPRDYWDYEQYF.

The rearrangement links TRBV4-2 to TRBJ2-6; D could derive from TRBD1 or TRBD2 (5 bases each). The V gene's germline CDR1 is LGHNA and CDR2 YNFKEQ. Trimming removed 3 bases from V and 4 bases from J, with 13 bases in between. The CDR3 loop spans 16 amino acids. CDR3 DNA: TGTGCCAGCAGCCAGGATCAAGGGACCGGGGCCAACGTCCTGACTTTC. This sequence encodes CASSQDQGTGANVLTF.

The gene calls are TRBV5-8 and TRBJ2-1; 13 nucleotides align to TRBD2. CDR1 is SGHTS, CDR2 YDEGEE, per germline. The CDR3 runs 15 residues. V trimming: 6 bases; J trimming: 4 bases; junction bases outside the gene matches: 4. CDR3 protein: CASILGLAGYNEQFF. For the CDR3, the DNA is TGTGCCAGCATCCTGGGACTAGCGGGATACAATGAGCAGTTCTTC.

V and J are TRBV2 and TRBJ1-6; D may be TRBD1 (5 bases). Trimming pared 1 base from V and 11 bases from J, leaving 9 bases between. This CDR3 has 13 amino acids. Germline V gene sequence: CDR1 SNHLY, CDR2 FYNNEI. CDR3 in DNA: TGTGCCAGCAGTGAAGTGGGGGTCCCACCCCTCCACTTT. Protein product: CASSEVGVPPLHF.